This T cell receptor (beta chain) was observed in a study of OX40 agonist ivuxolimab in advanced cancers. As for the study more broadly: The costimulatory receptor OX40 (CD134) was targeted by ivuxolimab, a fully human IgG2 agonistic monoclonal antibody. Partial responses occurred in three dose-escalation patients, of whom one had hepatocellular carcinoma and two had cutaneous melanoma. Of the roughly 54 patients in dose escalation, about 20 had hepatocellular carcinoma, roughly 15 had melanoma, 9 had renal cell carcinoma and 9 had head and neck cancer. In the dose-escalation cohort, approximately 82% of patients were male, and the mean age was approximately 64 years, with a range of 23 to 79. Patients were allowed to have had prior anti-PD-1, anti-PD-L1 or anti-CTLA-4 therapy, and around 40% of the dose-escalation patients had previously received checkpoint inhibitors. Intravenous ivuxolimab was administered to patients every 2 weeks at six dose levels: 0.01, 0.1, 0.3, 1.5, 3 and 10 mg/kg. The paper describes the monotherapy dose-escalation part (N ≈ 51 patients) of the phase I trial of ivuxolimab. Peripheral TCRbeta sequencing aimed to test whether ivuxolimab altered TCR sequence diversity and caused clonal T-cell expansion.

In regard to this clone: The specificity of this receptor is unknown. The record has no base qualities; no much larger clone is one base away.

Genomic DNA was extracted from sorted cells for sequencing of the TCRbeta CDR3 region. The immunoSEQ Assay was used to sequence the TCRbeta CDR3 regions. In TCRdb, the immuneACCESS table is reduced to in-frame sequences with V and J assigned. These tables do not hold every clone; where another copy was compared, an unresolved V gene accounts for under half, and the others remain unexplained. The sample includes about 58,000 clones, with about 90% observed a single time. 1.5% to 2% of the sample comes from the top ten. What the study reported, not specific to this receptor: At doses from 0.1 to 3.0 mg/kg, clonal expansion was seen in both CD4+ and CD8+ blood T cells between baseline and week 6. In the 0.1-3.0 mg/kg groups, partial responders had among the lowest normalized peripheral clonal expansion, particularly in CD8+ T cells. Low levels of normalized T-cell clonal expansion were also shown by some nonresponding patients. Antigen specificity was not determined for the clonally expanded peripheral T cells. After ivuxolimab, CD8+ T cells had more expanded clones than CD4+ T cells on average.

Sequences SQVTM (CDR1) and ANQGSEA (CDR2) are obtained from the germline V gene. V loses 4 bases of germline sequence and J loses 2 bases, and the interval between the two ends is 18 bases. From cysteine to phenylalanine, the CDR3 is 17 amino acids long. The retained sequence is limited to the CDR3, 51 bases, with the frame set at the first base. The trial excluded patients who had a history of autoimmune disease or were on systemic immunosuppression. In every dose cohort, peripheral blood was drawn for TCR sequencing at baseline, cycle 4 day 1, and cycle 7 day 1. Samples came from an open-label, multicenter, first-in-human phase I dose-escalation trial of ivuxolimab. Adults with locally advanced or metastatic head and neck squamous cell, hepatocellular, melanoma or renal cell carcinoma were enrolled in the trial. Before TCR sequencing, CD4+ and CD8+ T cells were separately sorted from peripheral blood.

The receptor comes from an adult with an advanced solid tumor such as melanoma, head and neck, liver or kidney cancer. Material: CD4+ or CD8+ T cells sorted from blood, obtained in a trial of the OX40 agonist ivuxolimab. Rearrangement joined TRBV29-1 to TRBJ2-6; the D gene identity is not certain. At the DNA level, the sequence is TGCAGCGTTGCCCTGACATTGCAAACTCCTGGGGCCAACGTCCTGACTTTC. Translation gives CSVALTLQTPGANVLTF.